Below, one T cell receptor beta chain is given with its context. Its antigen is not identified. V shed 7 bases, J shed 2 bases, and the junction held 13 bases outside the gene matches. Germline CDR1 and CDR2: LNHDA and SQIVND (reference sequence). This CDR3 comprises 17 residues. This sample was included in a study of T cell responses to AZD1222 COVID-19 vaccine. Study findings and constraints: At baseline, just five to seven AZD1222 recipients tested seropositive.

Researchers grouped second doses given at about 4 or about 12 weeks into one pool. Repertoires were generated with immunoSEQ multiplex PCR, while TCRdb's copy carries only in-frame clones and drops some. The profile covers 150,000 or so clones, with roughly 88% appearing a single time and about 5.9% taken by the ten largest. This specimen consisted of peripheral blood, obtained 28 days after the second AZD1222 dose. The receptor's source is an adult who received the AZD1222 COVID-19 vaccine. The V gene is TRBV19, the J gene TRBJ1-1; 10 positions agree with TRBD1. The CDR3: CASNQPTGGKLNTEAFF. The CDR3 nucleotides are TGTGCCAGTAATCAGCCGACAGGGGGCAAATTAAACACTGAAGCTTTCTTT.